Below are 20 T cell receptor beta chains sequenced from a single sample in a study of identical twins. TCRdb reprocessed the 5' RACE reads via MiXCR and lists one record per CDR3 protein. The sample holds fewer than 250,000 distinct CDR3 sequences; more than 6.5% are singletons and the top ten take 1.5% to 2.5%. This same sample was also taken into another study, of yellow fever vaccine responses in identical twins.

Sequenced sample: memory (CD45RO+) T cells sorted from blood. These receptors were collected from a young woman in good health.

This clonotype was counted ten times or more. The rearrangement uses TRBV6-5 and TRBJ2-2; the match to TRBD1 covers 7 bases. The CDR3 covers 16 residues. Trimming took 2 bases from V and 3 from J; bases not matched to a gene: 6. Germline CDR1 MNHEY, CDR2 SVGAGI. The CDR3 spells CASSYTGTADTGELFF. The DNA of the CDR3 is TGTGCCAGCAGTTACACTGGGACAGCGGACACCGGGGAGCTGTTTTTT.

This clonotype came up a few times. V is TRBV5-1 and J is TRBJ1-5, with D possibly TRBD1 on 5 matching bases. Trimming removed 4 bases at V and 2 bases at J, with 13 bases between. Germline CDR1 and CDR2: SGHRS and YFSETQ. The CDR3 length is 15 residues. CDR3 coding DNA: TGCGCCAGCAGCAACTTCAGGGTGCGCAATCAGCCCCAGCATTTT. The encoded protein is CASSNFRVRNQPQHF.

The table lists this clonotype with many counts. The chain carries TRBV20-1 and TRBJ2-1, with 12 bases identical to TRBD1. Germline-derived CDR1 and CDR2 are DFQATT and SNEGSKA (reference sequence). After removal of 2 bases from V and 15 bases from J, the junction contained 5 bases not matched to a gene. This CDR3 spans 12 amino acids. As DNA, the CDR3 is TGCAGTGCTAGATGGGGGGACAGGGGGCTGTTCTTC. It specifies CSARWGDRGLFF.

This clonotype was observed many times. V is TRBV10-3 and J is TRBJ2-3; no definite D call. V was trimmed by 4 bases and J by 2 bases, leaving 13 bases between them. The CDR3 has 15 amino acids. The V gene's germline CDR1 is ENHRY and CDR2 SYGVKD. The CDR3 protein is CAISVTGLPTDTQYF. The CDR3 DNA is TGTGCCATCAGTGTTACGGGCCTCCCCACAGATACGCAGTATTTT.

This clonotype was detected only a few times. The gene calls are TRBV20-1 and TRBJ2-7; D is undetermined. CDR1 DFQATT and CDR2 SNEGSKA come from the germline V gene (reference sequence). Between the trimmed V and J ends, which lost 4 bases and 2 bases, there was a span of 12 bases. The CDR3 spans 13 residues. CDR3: CSATLAAAYEQYF. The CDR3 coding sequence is TGCAGTGCTACTCTCGCGGCAGCCTACGAGCAGTACTTC.

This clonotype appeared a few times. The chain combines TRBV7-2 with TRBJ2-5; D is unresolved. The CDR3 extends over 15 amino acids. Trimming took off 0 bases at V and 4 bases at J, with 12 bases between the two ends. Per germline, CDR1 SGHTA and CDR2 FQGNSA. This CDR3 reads CASSLASITRETQYF. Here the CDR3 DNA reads TGTGCCAGCAGCTTAGCTAGCATAACAAGAGAGACCCAGTACTTC. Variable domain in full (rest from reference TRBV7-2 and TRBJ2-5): GAGVSQSPSNKVTEKGKDVELRCDPISGHTALYWYRQSLGQGLEFLIYFQGNSAPDKSGLPSDRFSAERTGGSVSTLTIQRTQQEDSAVYLCASSLASITRETQYFGPGTRLLVL.

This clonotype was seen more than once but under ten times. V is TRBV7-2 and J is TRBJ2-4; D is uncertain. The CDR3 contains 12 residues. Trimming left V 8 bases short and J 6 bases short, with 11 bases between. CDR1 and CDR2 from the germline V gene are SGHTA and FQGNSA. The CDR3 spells CASSLFGNIQYF. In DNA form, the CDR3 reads TGTGCCAGCTCCCTTTTTGGAAACATTCAGTACTTC.

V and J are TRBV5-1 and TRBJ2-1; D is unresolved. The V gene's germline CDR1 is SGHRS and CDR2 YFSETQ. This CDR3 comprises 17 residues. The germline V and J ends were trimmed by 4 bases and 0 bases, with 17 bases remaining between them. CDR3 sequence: CASSAGVTTGSYNEQFF. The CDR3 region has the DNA TGCGCCAGCAGCGCTGGAGTTACTACGGGCTCCTACAATGAGCAGTTCTTC.

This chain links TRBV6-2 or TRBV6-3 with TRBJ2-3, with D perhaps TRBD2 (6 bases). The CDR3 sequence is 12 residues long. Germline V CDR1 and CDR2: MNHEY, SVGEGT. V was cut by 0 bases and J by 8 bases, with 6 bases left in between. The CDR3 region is CASSYSGGTQYF. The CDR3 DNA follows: TGTGCCAGCAGTTACTCGGGGGGTACGCAGTATTTT.

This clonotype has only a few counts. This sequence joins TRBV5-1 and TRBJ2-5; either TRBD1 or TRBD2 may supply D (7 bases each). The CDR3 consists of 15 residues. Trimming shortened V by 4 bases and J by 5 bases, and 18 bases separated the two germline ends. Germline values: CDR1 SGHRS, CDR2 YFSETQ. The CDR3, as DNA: TGCGCCAGCAGCCCCCAGGGGGGGCAGGGTGAGACCCAGTACTTC. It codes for CASSPQGGQGETQYF.

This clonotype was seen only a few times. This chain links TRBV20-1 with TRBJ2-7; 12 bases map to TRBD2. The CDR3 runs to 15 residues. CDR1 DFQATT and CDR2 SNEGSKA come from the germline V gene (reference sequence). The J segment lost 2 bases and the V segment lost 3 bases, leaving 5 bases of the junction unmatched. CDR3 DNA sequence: TGCAGTGCTAGGCAACGGACTAGCGGGACCTACGAGCAGTACTTC. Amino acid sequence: CSARQRTSGTYEQYF.

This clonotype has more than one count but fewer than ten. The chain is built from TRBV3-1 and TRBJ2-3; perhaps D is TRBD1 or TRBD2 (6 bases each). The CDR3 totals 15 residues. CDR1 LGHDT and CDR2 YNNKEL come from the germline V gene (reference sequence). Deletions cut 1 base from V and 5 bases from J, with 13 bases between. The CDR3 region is CASSQARGAGDTQYF. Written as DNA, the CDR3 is TGTGCCAGCAGCCAAGCTAGGGGGGCCGGAGATACGCAGTATTTT.

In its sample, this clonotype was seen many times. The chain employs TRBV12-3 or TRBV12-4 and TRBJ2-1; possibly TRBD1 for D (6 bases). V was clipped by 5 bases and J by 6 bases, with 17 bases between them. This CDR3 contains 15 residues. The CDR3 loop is CASSHRQARGNEQFF. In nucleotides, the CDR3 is TGTGCCAGCAGTCACCGACAGGCCCGAGGCAATGAGCAGTTCTTC.

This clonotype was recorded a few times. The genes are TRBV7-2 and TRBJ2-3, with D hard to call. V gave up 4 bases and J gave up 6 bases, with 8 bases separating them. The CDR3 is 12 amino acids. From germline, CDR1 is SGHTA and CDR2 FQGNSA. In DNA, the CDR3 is TGTGCCAGCAGCTCAACTGTCGATACGCAGTATTTT. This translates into CASSSTVDTQYF.

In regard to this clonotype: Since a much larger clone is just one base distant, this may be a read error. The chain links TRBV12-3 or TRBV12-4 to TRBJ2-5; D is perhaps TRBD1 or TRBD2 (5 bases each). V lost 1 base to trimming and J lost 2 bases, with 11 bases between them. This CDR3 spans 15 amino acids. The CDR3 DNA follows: TGTGCCAGCAGTTTAGTGAGGGGTTTGCAAGAGACCCAGTACTTC. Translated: CASSLVRGLQETQYF.

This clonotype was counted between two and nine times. The CDR3: CASSQGAGYTF. In DNA form, the CDR3 reads TGTGCCAGCAGCCAAGGAGCTGGCTACACCTTC. The chain carries TRBV14 and TRBJ1-2; D gene uncertain. The germline V gene has CDR1 SGHDN and CDR2 FVKESK. Trimming stripped 1 base from V and 7 bases from J, with 4 bases between. The CDR3 is made up of 11 amino acids.

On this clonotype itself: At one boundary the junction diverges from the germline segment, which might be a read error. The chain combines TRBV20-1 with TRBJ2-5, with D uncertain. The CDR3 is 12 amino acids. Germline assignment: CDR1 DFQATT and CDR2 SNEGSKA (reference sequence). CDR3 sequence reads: CSARVFVEAQYF. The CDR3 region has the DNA TGCAGTGCTAGAGTGTTTGTAGAGGCCCAGTACTTC.

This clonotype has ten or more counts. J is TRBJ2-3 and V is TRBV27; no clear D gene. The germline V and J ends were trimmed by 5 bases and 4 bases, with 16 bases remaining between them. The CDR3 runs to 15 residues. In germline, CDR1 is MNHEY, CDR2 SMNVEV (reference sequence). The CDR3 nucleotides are TGTGCCAGCAGTCTTGGGTCCTTTCGCGCAGATACGCAGTATTTT. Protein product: CASSLGSFRADTQYF.

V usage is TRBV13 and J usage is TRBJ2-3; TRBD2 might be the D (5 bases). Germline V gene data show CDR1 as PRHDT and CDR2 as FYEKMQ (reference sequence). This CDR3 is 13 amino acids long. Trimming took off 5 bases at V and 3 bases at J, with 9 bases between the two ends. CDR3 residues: CASSRRRTDTQYF. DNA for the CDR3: TGTGCCAGCAGCAGGCGGAGGACAGATACGCAGTATTTT. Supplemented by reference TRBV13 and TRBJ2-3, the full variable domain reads AAGVIQSPRHLIKEKRETATLKCYPIPRHDTVYWYQQGPGQDPQFLISFYEKMQSDKGSIPDRFSAQQFSDYHSELNMSSLELGDSALYFCASSRRRTDTQYFGPGTRLTVL.

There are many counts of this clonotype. The CDR3 DNA sequence: TGTGCCATCAGTGGGAAAGCGGGGGGCCTTGGGGAGCAGTACTTC. It codes for CAISGKAGGLGEQYF. The rearrangement joins TRBV10-3 to TRBJ2-7; 9 nucleotides align to TRBD2. The CDR3 consists of 15 residues. Trimming cost V 4 bases and J 7 bases; bases outside gene matches: 11. CDR1 and CDR2 from the germline V gene are ENHRY and SYGVKD.